The present T cell receptor beta chain was sequenced within a study of shared clonotypes between healthy human individuals. Study results and caveats: How much donors shared clonotypes was expected to be affected by sequencing depth.

About this clone itself: Its antigen is currently unknown.

The germline CDR1 and CDR2 sequences are MNHEY and SVGAGI. The J segment lost 5 bases and the V segment lost 4 bases, leaving 9 bases of the junction unmatched. This CDR3 is built from 16 residues. PCR replicates performed on unsorted PBMC used around 0.3 ug DNA, 29,000 or so T cell genomes. As processed by the authors: Junction-only immunoSEQ data arrived without quality scores, meaning filtering differed. This table comes from immunoSEQ multiplex PCR, and its TCRdb copy is limited to in-frame clones, with some not included. The D gene and trimming were derived from the DNA, and the V and J assignments and clone size from that table. The table lists 400,000 to 600,000 clones, roughly three quarters of them singletons, with over 10% in the top ten. Donors were healthy HIV-negative adults without recently reported acute infections or vaccinations.

The V and J genes are TRBV6-5 and TRBJ2-7, with TRBD1 matching 12 bases. This clonotype originated in a woman aged 40-49 years in good health. Some clones in this sample may be carry-over from other donors' samples. Specimen: PBMCs. CDR3: CASSSRWDRGLHEQYF. CDR3 sequence (DNA): TGTGCCAGCAGTTCCCGATGGGACAGGGGGCTACACGAGCAGTACTTC.